What follows is one T cell receptor (beta chain) and its context. At the survey level, the v3.0 immunoSEQ assay was run. The data were produced by immunoSEQ multiplex PCR, yet TCRdb's version contains in-frame clones alone and is incomplete. The sample lists over 9,000 clones; around 77% were seen once. The data were taken from a study of long-term antiretroviral therapy in people with HIV. CDR3 size: 16 residues. Trimming left V 3 bases short and J 0 bases short, with 14 bases between. Germline V gene data show CDR1 as GTSNPN and CDR2 as SVGIG (reference sequence). The receptor was isolated from a man aged 25-45 years with HIV. The chain carries TRBV30 and TRBJ1-4; D gene ambiguous. This material consisted of unsorted PBMCs, taken 0.4 years before starting antiretroviral therapy. CDR3 coding DNA: TGTGCCTGGAGGGGGAAGGCGAGCGCAACTAATGAAAAACTGTTTTTT. This sequence encodes CAWRGKASATNEKLFF.